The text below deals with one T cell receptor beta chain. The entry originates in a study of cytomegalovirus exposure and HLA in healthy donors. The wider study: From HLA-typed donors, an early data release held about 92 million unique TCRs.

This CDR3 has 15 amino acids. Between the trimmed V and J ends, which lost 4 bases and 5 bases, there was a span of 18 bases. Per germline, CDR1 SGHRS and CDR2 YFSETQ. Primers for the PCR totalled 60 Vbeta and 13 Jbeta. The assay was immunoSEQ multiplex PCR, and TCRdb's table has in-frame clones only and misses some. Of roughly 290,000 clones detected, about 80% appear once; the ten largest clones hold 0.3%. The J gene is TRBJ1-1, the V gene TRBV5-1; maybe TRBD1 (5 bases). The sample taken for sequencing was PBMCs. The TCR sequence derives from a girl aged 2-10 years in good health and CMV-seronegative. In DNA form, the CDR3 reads TGCGCCAGCAGCCTACAGAGCGTGGGGGGGACTGAAGCTTTCTTT. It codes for CASSLQSVGGTEAFF.